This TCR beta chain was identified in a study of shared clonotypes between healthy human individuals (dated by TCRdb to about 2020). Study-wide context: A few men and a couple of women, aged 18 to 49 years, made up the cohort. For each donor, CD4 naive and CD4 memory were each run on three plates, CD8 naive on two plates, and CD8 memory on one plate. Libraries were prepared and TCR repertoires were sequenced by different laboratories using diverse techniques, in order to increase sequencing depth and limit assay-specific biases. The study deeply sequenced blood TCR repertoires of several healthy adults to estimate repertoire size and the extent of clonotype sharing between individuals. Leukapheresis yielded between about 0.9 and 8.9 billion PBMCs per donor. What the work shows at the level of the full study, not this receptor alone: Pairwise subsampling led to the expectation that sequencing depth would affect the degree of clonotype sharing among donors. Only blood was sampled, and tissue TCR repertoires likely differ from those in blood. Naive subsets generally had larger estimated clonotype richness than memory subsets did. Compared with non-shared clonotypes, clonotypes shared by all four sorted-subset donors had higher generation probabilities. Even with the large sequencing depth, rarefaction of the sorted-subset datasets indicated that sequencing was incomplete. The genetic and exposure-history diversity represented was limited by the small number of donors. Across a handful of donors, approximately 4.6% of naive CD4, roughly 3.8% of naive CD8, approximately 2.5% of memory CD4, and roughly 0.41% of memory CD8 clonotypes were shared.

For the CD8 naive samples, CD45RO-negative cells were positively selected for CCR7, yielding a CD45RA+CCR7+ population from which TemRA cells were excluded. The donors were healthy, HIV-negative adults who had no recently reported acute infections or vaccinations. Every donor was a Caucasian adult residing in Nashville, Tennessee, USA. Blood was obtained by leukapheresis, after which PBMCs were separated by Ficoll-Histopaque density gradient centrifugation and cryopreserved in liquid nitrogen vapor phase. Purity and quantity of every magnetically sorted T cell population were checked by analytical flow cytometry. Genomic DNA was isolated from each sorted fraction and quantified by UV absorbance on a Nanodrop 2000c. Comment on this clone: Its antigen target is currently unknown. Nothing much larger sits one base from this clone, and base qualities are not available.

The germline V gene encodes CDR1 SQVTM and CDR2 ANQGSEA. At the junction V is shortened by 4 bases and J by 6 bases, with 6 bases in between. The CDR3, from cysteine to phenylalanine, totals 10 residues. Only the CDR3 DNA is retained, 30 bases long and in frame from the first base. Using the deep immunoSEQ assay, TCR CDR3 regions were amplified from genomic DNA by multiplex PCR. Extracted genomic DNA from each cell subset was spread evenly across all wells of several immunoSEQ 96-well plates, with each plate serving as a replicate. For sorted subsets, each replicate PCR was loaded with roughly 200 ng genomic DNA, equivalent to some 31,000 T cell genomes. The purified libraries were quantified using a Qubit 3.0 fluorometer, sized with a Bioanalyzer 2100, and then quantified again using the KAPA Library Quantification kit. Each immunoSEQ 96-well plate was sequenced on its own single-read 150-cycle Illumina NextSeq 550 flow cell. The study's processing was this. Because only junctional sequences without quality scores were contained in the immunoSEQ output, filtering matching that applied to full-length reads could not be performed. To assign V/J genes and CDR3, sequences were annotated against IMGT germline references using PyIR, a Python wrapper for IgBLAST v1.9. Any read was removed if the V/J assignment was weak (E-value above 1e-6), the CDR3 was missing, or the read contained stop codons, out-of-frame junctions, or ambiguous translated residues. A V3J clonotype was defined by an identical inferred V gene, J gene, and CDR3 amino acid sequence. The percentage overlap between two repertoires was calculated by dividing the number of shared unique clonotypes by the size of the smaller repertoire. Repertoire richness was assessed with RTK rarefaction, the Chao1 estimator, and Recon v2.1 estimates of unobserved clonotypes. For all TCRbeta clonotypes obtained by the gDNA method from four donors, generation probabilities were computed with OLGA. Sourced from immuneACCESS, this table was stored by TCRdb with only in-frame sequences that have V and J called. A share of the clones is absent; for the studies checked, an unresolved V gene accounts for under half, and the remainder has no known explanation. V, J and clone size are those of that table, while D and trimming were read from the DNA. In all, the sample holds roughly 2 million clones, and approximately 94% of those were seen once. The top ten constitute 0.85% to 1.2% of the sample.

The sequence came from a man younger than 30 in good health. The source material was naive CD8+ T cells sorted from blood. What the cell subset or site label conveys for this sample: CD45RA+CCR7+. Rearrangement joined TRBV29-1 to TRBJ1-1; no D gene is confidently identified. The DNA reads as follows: TGCAGCGTTGGAGGTCCTGAAGCTTTCTTT. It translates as CSVGGPEAFF. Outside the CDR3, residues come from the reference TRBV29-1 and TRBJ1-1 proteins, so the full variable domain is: SAVISQKPSRDICQRGTSLTIQCQVDSQVTMMFWYRQQPGQSLTLIATANQGSEATYESGFVIDKFPISRPNLTFSTLTVSNMSPEDSSIYLCSVGGPEAFFGQGTRLTVV.